This T cell receptor (beta chain) was recorded in a study of Graves' ophthalmopathy and Graves' hyperthyroidism. RNA transcripts were the source from which TCR beta CDR3 regions were amplified. HTBI-primed RT-PCR formed the first round, and a multiplex PCR formed the second. TCRdb independently ran MiXCR on the multiplex PCR reads; one entry per CDR3 protein. The sample has roughly 500,000 distinct CDR3 sequences; roughly an eighth are singletons. In its sample, this clonotype was seen a few times. Looked up from germline, CDR1 is GTSNPN and CDR2 is SVGIG (reference sequence). The CDR3 is 13 residues long. Trimming pared 2 bases from V and 3 bases from J, leaving 8 bases between.

The receptor was derived from a woman between 25 and 40 years old with Graves' ophthalmopathy. The sample comprised blood. J is TRBJ1-3 and V is TRBV30; D gene ambiguous. CDR3 loop: CAWSRALGNTIYF. In DNA, the CDR3 is TGTGCCTGGAGTCGGGCCCTTGGAAACACCATATATTTT. The whole variable domain, filled in from reference TRBV30 and TRBJ1-3, reads SQTIHQWPATLVQPVGSPLSLECTVEGTSNPNLYWYRQAAGRGLQLLFYSVGIGQISSEVPQNLSASRPQDRQFILSSKKLLLSDSGFYLCAWSRALGNTIYFGEGSWLTVV.